This record covers a single T cell receptor beta chain. Germline V gene lookup returns CDR1 PRHDT and CDR2 FYEKMQ (reference sequence). With 5 bases removed from V and 7 bases from J, the gap between germline ends came to 15 bases. There are 14 residues in the CDR3. The data are from a study of OX40 agonist ivuxolimab in advanced cancers. Sequenced by immunoSEQ multiplex PCR; TCRdb stores in-frame clones only, minus some. The table records just under 35,000 clones, 80% to 95% of them present only once. The sequencing here drew on CD4+ or CD8+ T cells sorted from blood, taken in a trial of the OX40 agonist ivuxolimab. This sequence joins TRBV13 and TRBJ2-1; D remains unclear. This receptor was obtained from an adult with an advanced solid tumor such as melanoma, head and neck, liver or kidney cancer. The CDR3 DNA sequence: TGTGCCAGCAGCCTCGAGACCACACGGAATGAGCAGTTCTTC. It encodes CASSLETTRNEQFF.